This T cell receptor (beta chain) stems from a study of T cells in Graves' hyperthyroidism and ophthalmopathy. General study points: A model using 13 V-J features told ophthalmopathy apart from stable hyperthyroidism. Ophthalmopathy was identified by the model a median about 6.8 months ahead of onset. Most expanded thyroid clonotypes above 0.001 recurred in blood.

This clonotype was seen ten or more times. Its cognate antigen is unknown. Germline assignment: CDR1 MNHEY and CDR2 SVGEGT. The CDR3 loop spans 15 amino acids. Trimming pared 1 base from V and 3 bases from J, leaving 10 bases between. The TCR beta CDR3 regions underwent amplification using RNA transcripts as the source. TCR CDR3 regions were first amplified by RT-PCR with HTBI primers. One entry per CDR3 protein results from TCRdb running MiXCR on the multiplex PCR reads. The sample contains roughly 380,000 distinct CDR3 sequences, roughly 20% of which appear only once. Patients were excluded because of uncontrolled infection, other autoimmune disease, pregnancy or lactation.

The V call is TRBV6-2 or TRBV6-3, the J call TRBJ1-5; TRBD1 might be the D (5 bases). The source is a woman aged 40 to 50 with Graves' ophthalmopathy. Material: blood. The CDR3 here is CASSYFGDYNQPQHF. The CDR3 nucleotides are TGTGCCAGCAGTTACTTCGGGGACTACAATCAGCCCCAGCATTTT.